What follows is one T cell receptor (beta chain) and its context. TCRdb keeps only in-frame clones here, not all; method: immunoSEQ multiplex PCR. In the table there are some 290,000 clones, about 90% of which are singletons. There are 15 residues in the CDR3. Germline V CDR1 and CDR2: KGHSY, FQNENV. The V end was cut by 3 bases, the J end by 1 base, with 13 bases between. During active infection, Seattle patients enrolled and were then monitored through disease. The data were obtained in a study of blood T cell repertoires in COVID-19. About the research overall: PBMCs, B-cell-depleted T cells, or T cells provided the cDNA or gDNA that made up the material.

This sequence joins TRBV16 and TRBJ2-7; possible D gene TRBD2, 6 bases. Sequences were obtained from peripheral blood. The receptor comes from a woman between 25 and 40 years old with COVID-19, enrolled during active disease. CDR3 DNA sequence: TGTGCCAGCAGCCAGGGGGAGCGGGCGTCCTACGAGCAGTACTTC. This codes for CASSQGERASYEQYF.